A selection of T cell receptor beta chains follows, all from one sample in a study of blood T cell repertoires in COVID-19. Repertoires were generated with immunoSEQ multiplex PCR, while TCRdb's copy carries only in-frame clones and drops some. Of some 110,000 clones in the sample, around 77% were seen once. The sequenced material came from peripheral blood. All receptors derive from a man in his 60s with active or convalescent COVID-19. CDR3s leave out the opening cysteine and the closing phenylalanine or tryptophan.

J | V | CDR3
TRBJ2-3 | TRBV6-5 | ASMASRGDTQY
TRBJ2-1 | TRBV29-1 | SVLAHLRYNEQF
TRBJ1-1 | TRBV28 | ATSGGANTEAF
TRBJ2-5 | TRBV18 | ASSPLLGRGQETQY
TRBJ1-3 | TRBV29-1 | SVDGSSSSGNTIY
TRBJ1-1 | TRBV25-1 | ASSEYQSAAGVGTEAF
TRBJ2-2 | TRBV7-2 | ASSLAGDTGELF
TRBJ2-7 | TRBV5-4 | ASSHRTGGRYEQY
TRBJ1-2 | TRBV29-1 | SVYLGVGGNYGYT
TRBJ2-1 | TRBV7-9 | ASSPRGGNNEQF
TRBJ2-7 | TRBV18 | ASSREGVLYEQY
TRBJ2-7 | TRBV3-1/TRBV3-2 | ASSHTAGEQY
TRBJ2-3 | TRBV29-1 | SVESGFTDTQY
TRBJ2-7 | TRBV28 | ASSHRVAGDYEQY
TRBJ2-7 | TRBV5-1 | ASSLTGAYEQY
TRBJ1-4 | TRBV7-8 | ASSLGQGLNEKLF
TRBJ1-1 | TRBV18 | ASSPLRRRDRGNRAEAF
TRBJ2-7 | TRBV7-2 | ASSLLYRGLEQY
TRBJ2-1 | TRBV27 | ASFERQGAINVVEQF
TRBJ1-1 | TRBV7-2 | ASSLGTGRGSTEAF
TRBJ2-3 | TRBV5-1 | ASSRTGPADTQY
TRBJ2-3 | TRBV5-5 | ASSLAGGRRPDTQY
TRBJ2-1 | TRBV11-3 | ASSRQGATRSYNEQF
TRBJ1-1 | TRBV7-2 | ASSVDRGRNEAF
TRBJ1-1 | TRBV6-5 | ASSVGQQEAF
TRBJ2-7 | TRBV6-1 | ASSEQFLNSYEQY
TRBJ2-3 | TRBV7-2 | ASSYSGGGPDTQY
TRBJ2-7 | TRBV7-8 | ASSYPGGGTPYEQY
TRBJ2-7 | TRBV4-3 | ASSRGLEPSEQY
TRBJ1-1 | TRBV11-2 | ASSWGQNTEAF
TRBJ2-3 | TRBV7-2 | ASSFAPSPDTQY
TRBJ1-3 | TRBV13 | ASSFGLSGNTIY
TRBJ1-2 | TRBV5-6 | ASSPDRGGNYGYT
TRBJ2-1 | TRBV5-1 | ASSSGTNNEQF
TRBJ1-2 | TRBV18 | ASSPSLLIAGNSYGYT
TRBJ1-5 | TRBV2 | ASSGVDINQPQH
TRBJ1-5 | TRBV19 | ASSRQGGNQPQH
TRBJ2-3 | TRBV27 | ASSTPRDPSLADTQY
TRBJ2-7 | TRBV5-4 | ASSPPGQGAIGQY
TRBJ1-1 | TRBV6-5 | ASSRPQGEAF
TRBJ1-2 | TRBV5-4 | ASSFPPRDREEGYT
TRBJ1-4 | TRBV7-9 | ASSPSTGMGEKLF